These T cell receptor beta chains were read from a single sample in a study of cytomegalovirus exposure and HLA in healthy donors. Assay used: immunoSEQ multiplex PCR; TCRdb lists only in-frame clones, some missing. The repertoire consists of around 150,000 clones, with 80% to 90% occurring once and the leading ten covering almost 9.5%. The specimen sequenced was PBMCs. All receptors derive from a man between 18 and 29 years old in good health and CMV-seropositive. Both conserved end residues are part of each CDR3. The D gene is left open where the match is weak. Not all rows give a size; the values are once, few, many and, for expanded clones, a class.

clone_size,v_call,j_call,d_call,cdr3_aa,cdr3_nt
once,TRBV19,TRBJ1-1,.,CASSMNLRARTEAFF,TGTGCCAGTAGTATGAATCTGAGGGCGCGAACTGAAGCTTTCTTT
.,TRBV18,TRBJ2-1,.,CASSPSEASYNEQFF,TGTGCCAGCTCACCTTCCGAAGCCTCCTACAATGAGCAGTTCTTC
.,TRBV27,TRBJ2-5,TRBD2,CASSFGGGETQYF,TGTGCCAGCAGTTTTGGGGGAGGGGAGACCCAGTACTTC
once,TRBV14,TRBJ2-5,.,CASSRVAETQYF,TGTGCCAGCAGCCGAGTTGCGGAGACCCAGTACTTC
.,TRBV15,TRBJ1-1,.,CATSRDKGRGTEAFF,TGTGCCACCAGCAGAGATAAGGGGAGGGGTACTGAAGCTTTCTTT
.,TRBV6-1,TRBJ1-2,.,CASSESRADYGYTF,TGTGCCAGCAGTGAGAGCAGGGCCGATTATGGCTACACCTTC
once,TRBV10-3,TRBJ2-7,.,CAISSSPHEQYF,TGTGCCATCAGTTCGTCTCCCCACGAGCAGTACTTC
.,TRBV9,TRBJ2-5,.,CASSVDGRVFETQYF,TGTGCCAGCAGCGTAGATGGCAGGGTTTTTGAGACCCAGTACTTC
.,TRBV21-1,TRBJ2-6,.,CASSKESPPGGANVLTF,TGTGCCAGCAGCAAAGAGAGCCCGCCGGGTGGGGCCAACGTCCTGACTTTC
.,TRBV7-9,TRBJ2-3,TRBD2,CASISGTSRDTQYF,TGTGCCAGCATTTCCGGGACTAGCAGAGATACGCAGTATTTT
.,TRBV2,TRBJ2-3,TRBD2,CARGASGTDTQYF,TGTGCCAGGGGGGCTAGCGGGACAGATACGCAGTATTTT
.,TRBV7-2,TRBJ1-1,.,CASSLGYSEAFF,TGTGCCAGCAGCTTAGGTTACAGTGAAGCTTTCTTT
.,TRBV11-3,TRBJ2-3,TRBD1,CASSSRGLGDTQYF,TGTGCCAGCAGCTCCAGGGGGCTTGGGGATACGCAGTATTTT
.,TRBV5-6,TRBJ2-3,.,CASSLRAGAVTDTQYF,TGTGCCAGCAGCTTAAGGGCGGGGGCTGTCACAGATACGCAGTATTTT
few,TRBV6-5,TRBJ1-1,.,CASSYPTATEAFF,TGTGCCAGCAGTTACCCGACAGCGACTGAAGCTTTCTTT
.,TRBV9,TRBJ2-3,TRBD2,CATSLAGGSTDTQYF,TGTGCCACCAGTCTAGCGGGGGGGAGCACAGATACGCAGTATTTT
.,TRBV6-5,TRBJ2-2,.,CASSYAGLAGELFF,TGTGCCAGCAGTTACGCCGGACTTGCCGGGGAGCTGTTTTTT
few,TRBV9,TRBJ2-3,TRBD2,CASKGVAGDTQYF,TGTGCCAGCAAGGGGGTAGCGGGGGATACGCAGTATTTT
.,TRBV14,TRBJ2-1,TRBD2,CASSPRGVSYNEQFF,TGTGCCAGCAGCCCACGGGGGGTTTCCTACAATGAGCAGTTCTTC
.,TRBV11-2,TRBJ1-3,.,CASSLEGGYPGNTIYF,TGTGCCAGCAGCTTAGAAGGGGGTTATCCTGGAAACACCATATATTTT
once,TRBV5-1,TRBJ2-2,TRBD2,CASTGTTTGELFF,TGCGCCAGCACCGGGACTACGACCGGGGAGCTGTTTTTT
.,TRBV7-2,TRBJ2-2,.,CASSTPNTGELFF,TGTGCCAGCAGTACACCGAACACCGGGGAGCTGTTTTTT
.,TRBV2,TRBJ2-5,TRBD2,CASSALAGEGETQYF,TGTGCCAGCAGCGCCCTAGCGGGGGAGGGAGAGACCCAGTACTTC
few,TRBV5-1,TRBJ2-7,.,CASRGIEGSYEQYF,TGCGCCAGCAGGGGGATCGAGGGCTCCTACGAGCAGTACTTC
few,TRBV4-2,TRBJ1-1,.,CASSQKTENTEAFF,TGTGCCAGCAGCCAAAAGACAGAGAACACTGAAGCTTTCTTT
.,TRBV13,TRBJ2-3,TRBD2,CASSLAALAGPTDAQYF,TGTGCCAGCAGCTTAGCAGCGCTAGCGGGACCTACAGATGCGCAGTATTTT
.,TRBV5-1,TRBJ2-3,TRBD2,CASSLYSGGGTDTQYF,TGCGCCAGCAGCTTGTACAGCGGGGGAGGCACAGATACGCAGTATTTT
.,TRBV18,TRBJ2-5,.,CASSQGVQTQYF,TGTGCCAGCTCACAGGGGGTACAGACCCAGTACTTC
.,TRBV5-1,TRBJ1-2,TRBD1,CASSFSSGQGTYGYTF,TGCGCCAGCAGCTTCTCTTCGGGACAGGGGACCTATGGCTACACCTTC
.,TRBV2,TRBJ1-5,TRBD1,CASSEDRGNQPQHF,TGTGCCAGCAGCGAGGACAGGGGCAATCAGCCCCAGCATTTT
.,TRBV28,TRBJ1-6,TRBD1,CASSPGQGSSPLHF,TGTGCCAGCAGCCCCGGACAGGGTAGTTCACCCCTCCACTTT
.,TRBV6-5,TRBJ2-2,TRBD1,CASREDRATGELFF,TGTGCCAGCAGGGAAGACAGGGCGACCGGGGAGCTGTTTTTT
.,TRBV30,TRBJ2-5,TRBD1,CAWTTGVGETQYF,TGTGCCTGGACGACAGGGGTAGGCGAGACCCAGTACTTC